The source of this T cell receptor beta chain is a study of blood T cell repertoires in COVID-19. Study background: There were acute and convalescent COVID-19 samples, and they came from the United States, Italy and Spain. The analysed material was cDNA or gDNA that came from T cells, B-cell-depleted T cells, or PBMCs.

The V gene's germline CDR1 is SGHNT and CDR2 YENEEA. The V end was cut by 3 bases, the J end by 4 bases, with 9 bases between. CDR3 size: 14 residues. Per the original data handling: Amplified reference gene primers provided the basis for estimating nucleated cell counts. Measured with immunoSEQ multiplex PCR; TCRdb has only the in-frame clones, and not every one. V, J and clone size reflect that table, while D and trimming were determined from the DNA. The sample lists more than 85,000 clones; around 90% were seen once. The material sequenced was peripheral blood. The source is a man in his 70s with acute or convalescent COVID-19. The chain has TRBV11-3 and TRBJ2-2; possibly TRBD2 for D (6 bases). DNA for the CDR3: TGTGCCAGCAGCTTTACTAGCACCACCGGGGAGCTGTTTTTT. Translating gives CASSFTSTTGELFF.